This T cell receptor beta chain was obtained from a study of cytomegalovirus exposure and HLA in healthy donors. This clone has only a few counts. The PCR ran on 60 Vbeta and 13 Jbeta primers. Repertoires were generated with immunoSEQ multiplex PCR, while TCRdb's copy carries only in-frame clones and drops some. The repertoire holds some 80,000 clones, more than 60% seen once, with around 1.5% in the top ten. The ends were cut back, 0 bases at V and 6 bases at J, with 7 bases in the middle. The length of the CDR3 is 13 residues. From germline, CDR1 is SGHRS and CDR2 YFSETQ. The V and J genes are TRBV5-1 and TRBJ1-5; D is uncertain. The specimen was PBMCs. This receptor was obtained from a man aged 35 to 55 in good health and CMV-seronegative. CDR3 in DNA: TGCGCCAGCAGCTTGGACGGGAGTCAGCCCCAGCATTTT. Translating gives CASSLDGSQPQHF.